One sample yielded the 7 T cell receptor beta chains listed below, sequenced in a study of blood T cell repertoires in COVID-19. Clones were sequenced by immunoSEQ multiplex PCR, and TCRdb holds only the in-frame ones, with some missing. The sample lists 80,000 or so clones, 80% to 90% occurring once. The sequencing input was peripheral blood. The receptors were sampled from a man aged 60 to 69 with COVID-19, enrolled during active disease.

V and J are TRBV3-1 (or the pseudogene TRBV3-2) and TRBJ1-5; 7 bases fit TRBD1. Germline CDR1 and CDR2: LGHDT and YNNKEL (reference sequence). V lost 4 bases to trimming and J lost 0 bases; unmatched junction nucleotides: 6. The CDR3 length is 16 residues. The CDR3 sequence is CASSLGTARSNQPQHF. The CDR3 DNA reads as TGTGCCAGCAGCCTGGGGACAGCGCGTAGCAATCAGCCCCAGCATTTT.

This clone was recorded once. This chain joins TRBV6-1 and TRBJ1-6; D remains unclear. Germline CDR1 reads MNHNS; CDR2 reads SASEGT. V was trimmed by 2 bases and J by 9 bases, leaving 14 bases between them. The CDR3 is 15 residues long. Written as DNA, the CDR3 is TGTGCCAGCAGTGAAACCGGAGAAGGCAGTTCACCCCTCCACTTT. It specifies CASSETGEGSSPLHF.

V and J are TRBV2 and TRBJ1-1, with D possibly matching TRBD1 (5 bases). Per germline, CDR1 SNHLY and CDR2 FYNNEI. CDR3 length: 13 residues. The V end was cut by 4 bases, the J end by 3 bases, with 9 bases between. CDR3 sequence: CASSARVDTEAFF. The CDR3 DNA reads TGTGCCAGCAGTGCCAGGGTTGACACTGAAGCTTTCTTT. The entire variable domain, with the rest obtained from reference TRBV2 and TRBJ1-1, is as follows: EPEVTQTPSHQVTQMGQEVILRCVPISNHLYFYWYRQILGQKVEFLVSFYNNEISEKSEIFDDQFSVERPDGSNFTLKIRSTKLEDSAMYFCASSARVDTEAFFGQGTRLTVV.

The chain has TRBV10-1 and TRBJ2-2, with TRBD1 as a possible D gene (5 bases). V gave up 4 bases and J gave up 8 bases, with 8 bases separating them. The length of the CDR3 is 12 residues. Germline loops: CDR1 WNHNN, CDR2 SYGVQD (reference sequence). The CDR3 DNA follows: TGCGCCAGCAGTGGGACATCTGGGGAGCTGTTTTTT. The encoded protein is CASSGTSGELFF.

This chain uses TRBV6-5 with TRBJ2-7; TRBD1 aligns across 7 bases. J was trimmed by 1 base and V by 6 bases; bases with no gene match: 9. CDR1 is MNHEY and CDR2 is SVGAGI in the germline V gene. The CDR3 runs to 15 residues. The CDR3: CASSNPGGKSYEQYF. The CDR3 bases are TGTGCCAGCAGCAATCCAGGGGGAAAATCCTACGAGCAGTACTTC.

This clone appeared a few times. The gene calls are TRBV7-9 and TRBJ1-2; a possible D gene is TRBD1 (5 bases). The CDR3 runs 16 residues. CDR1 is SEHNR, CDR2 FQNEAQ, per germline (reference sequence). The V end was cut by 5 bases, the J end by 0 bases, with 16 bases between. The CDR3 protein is CASSPPLTGSNYGYTF. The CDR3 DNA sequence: TGTGCCAGCAGCCCGCCCTTAACAGGATCTAACTATGGCTACACCTTC.

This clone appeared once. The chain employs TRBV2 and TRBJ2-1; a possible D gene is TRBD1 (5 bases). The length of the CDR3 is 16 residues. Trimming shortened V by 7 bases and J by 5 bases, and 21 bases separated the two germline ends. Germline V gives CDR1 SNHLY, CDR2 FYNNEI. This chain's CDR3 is CASTTNPPGSNNEQFF. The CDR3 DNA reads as TGTGCCAGCACCACGAATCCCCCAGGGTCCAACAATGAGCAGTTCTTC. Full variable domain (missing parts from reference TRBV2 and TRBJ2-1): EPEVTQTPSHQVTQMGQEVILRCVPISNHLYFYWYRQILGQKVEFLVSFYNNEISEKSEIFDDQFSVERPDGSNFTLKIRSTKLEDSAMYFCASTTNPPGSNNEQFFGPGTRLTVL.